This T cell receptor (beta chain) was captured in a study of T cell responses to AZD1222 COVID-19 vaccine. Overall study: The analysis combined second doses at about 4 or about 12 weeks. Points from the study as a whole: Distributed over spike, vaccine-associated CD4 TCRs predominated at 160-218 and 743-854. It was only after the peak T cell response that any repertoires were sampled. Donors in the cohort were predominantly white British and more often female, and clonal diversity was possibly underestimated.

Germline assignment: CDR1 SGHAT and CDR2 FQNNGV. The trim removed 5 bases at V and 8 bases at J, leaving 7 bases unmatched. This CDR3 has 14 amino acids. TCRdb keeps only in-frame clones here, not all; method: immunoSEQ multiplex PCR. Among 95,000 to 150,000 clones listed, 85% to 90% were seen once. Turning to this clone: Its antigen is not known.

The sequence derives from an adult in good health. The sequencing used peripheral blood, collected on day 0 of AZD1222 vaccination. This rearrangement joins TRBV11-2 to TRBJ1-2; TRBD1 matches 11 bases. This CDR3 is CASSPGTGGLGYTF. Here the CDR3 DNA reads TGTGCCAGCAGCCCTGGGACAGGGGGTTTGGGCTACACCTTC.